This TCR beta chain was recovered during a study of patients and donors after allogeneic stem cell transplantation. CDR1 MNHEY and CDR2 SVGAGI come from the germline V gene. CDR3 length equals 14 residues. V was clipped by 0 bases and J by 1 base, with 7 bases between them. TCRdb itself ran the RT-PCR reads through MiXCR, one entry per CDR3 protein. The repertoire has over 350,000 distinct CDR3 sequences, 16% of them found once; the top ten carry just over 7%. Sequenced material: blood, either unsorted or a sorted T cell fraction (not recorded which). The chain combines TRBV6-5 with TRBJ2-7; D unresolved. The clonotype originates from a human donor who was either an allogeneic HSCT recipient or a stem cell or donor lymphocyte infusion donor (not recorded which). It is not recorded whose cells these are; they may come from a transplant donor. CDR3 sequence (DNA): TGTGCCAGCAGTTACTCATCCGGGTCCTACGAGCAGTACTTC. It codes for CASSYSSGSYEQYF.